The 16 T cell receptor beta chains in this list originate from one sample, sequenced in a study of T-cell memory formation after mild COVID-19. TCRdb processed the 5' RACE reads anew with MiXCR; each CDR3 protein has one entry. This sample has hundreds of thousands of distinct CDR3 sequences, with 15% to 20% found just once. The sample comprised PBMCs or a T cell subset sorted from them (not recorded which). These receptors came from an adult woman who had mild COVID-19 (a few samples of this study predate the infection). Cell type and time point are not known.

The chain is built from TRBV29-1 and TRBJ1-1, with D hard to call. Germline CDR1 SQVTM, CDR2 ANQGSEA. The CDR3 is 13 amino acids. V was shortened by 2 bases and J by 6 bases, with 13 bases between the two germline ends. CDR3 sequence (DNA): TGCAGCGTTGAAAGCCCGGAGGCCGCTGAAGCTTTCTTT. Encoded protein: CSVESPEAAEAFF.

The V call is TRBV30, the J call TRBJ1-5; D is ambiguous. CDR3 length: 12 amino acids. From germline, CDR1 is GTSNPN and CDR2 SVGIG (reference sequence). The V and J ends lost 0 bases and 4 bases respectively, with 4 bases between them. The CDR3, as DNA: TGTGCCTGGAGTGTATATAATCAGCCCCAGCATTTT. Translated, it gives CAWSVYNQPQHF.

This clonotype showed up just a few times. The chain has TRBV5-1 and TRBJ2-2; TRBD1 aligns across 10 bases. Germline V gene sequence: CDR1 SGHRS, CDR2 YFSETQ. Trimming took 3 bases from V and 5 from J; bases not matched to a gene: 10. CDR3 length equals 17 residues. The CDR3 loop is CASSWTPDRGRTGELFF. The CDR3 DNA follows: TGCGCCAGCAGCTGGACCCCCGACAGGGGGCGAACCGGGGAGCTGTTTTTT.

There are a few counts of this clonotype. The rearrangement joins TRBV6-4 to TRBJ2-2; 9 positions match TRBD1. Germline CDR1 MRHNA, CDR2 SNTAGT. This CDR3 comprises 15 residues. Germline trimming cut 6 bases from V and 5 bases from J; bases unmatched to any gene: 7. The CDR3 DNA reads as TGTGCCAGCAGCACCGGGACAGGGTATACCGGGGAGCTGTTTTTT. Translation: CASSTGTGYTGELFF.

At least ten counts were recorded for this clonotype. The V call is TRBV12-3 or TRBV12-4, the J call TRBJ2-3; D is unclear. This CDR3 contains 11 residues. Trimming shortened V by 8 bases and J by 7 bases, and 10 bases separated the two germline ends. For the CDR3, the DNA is TGTGCCAGCGGGTATTCGAATACGCAGTATTTT. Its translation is CASGYSNTQYF.

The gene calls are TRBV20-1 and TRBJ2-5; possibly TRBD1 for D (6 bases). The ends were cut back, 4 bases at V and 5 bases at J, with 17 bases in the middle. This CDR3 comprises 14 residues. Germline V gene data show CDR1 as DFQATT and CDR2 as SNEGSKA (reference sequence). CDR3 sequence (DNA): TGCAGTGCTATTAACAGGGTAATCGGGGAGACCCAGTACTTC. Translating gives CSAINRVIGETQYF.

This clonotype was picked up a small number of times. The CDR3 spells CASSLSSGGSQPQHF. CDR3 sequence (DNA): TGTGCCAGCAGCTTATCGTCAGGGGGTTCGCAGCCCCAGCATTTT. This chain connects TRBV7-6 to TRBJ1-5; 7 bases are shared with TRBD1. CDR3 length: 15 residues. Germline loops: CDR1 SGHVS, CDR2 FNYEAQ. J lost 7 bases, V lost 2 bases, and 8 bases had no gene match.

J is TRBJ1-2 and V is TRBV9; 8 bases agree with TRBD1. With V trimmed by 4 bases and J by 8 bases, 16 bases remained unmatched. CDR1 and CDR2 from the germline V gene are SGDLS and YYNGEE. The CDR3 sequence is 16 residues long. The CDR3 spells CASSRPGQEPLGGYTF. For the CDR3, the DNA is TGTGCCAGCAGCCGCCCGGGACAGGAGCCTTTGGGGGGCTACACCTTC.

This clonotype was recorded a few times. The CDR3 DNA is TGTGCCAGCAGTTACTGGGCGGACGGCTACGAGCAGTACTTC. This encodes CASSYWADGYEQYF. The gene calls are TRBV6-2 or TRBV6-3 and TRBJ2-7; D ambiguous. From germline, CDR1 is MNHEY and CDR2 SVGEGT. The CDR3 length is 14 residues. V dropped 1 base and J dropped 3 bases, with 10 bases sitting between them.

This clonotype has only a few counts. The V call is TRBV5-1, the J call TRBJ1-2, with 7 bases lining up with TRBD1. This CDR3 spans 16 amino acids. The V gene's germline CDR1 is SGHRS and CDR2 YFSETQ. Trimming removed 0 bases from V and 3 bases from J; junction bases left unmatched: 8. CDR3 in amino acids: CASSLDFSTGDYGYTF. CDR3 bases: TGCGCCAGCAGCTTGGACTTTAGCACAGGGGACTATGGCTACACCTTC.

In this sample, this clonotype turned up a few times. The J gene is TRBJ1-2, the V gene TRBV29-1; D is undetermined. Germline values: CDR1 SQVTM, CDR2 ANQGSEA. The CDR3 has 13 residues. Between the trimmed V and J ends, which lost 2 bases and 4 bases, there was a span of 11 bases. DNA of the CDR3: TGCAGCGTTGAATGGCGGGCAGGCTATGGCTACACCTTC. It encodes CSVEWRAGYGYTF. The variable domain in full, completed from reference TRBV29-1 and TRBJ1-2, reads SAVISQKPSRDICQRGTSLTIQCQVDSQVTMMFWYRQQPGQSLTLIATANQGSEATYESGFVIDKFPISRPNLTFSTLTVSNMSPEDSSIYLCSVEWRAGYGYTFGSGTRLTVV.

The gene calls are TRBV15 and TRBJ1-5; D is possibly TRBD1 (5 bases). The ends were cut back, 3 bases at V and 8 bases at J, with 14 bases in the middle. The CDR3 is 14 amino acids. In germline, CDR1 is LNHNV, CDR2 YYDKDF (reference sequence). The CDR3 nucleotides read TGTGCCACCAGCAGGCAAGGGGCCGGCAAGCCCCAGCATTTT. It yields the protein CATSRQGAGKPQHF.

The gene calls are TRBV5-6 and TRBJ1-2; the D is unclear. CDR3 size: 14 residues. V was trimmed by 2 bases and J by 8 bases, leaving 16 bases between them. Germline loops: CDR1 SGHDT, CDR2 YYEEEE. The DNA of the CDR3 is TGTGCCAGCAGCTTTGACGGCTTGACGCGGGGCTACACCTTC. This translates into CASSFDGLTRGYTF. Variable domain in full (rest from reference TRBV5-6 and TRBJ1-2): DAGVTQSPTHLIKTRGQQVTLRCSPKSGHDTVSWYQQALGQGPQFIFQYYEEEERQRGNFPDRFSGHQFPNYSSELNVNALLLGDSALYLCASSFDGLTRGYTFGSGTRLTVV.

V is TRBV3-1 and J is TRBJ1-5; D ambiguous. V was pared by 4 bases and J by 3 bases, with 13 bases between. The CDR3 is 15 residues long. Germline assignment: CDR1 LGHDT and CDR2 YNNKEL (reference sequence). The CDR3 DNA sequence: TGTGCCAGCAGCCTTGGGGTACAGAACAATCAGCCCCAGCATTTT. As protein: CASSLGVQNNQPQHF.

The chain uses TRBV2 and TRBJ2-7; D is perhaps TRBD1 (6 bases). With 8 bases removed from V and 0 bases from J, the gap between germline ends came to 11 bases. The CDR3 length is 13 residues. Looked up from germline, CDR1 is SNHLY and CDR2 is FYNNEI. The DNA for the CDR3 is TGTGCCAGCCTCCGGGACATCTCCTACGAGCAGTACTTC. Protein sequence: CASLRDISYEQYF.

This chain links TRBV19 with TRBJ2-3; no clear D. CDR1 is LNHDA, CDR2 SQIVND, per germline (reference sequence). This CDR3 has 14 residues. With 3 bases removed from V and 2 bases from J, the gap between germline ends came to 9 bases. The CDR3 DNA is TGTGCCAGTAGTATGCCAGCTGACACAGATACGCAGTATTTT. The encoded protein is CASSMPADTDTQYF.